This record concerns one TCR beta chain sequence. Its antigen remains unknown. The data were taken from a study of cytomegalovirus exposure and HLA in healthy donors. The CDR3 has 11 residues. The ends were cut back, 4 bases at V and 6 bases at J, with 7 bases in the middle. CDR1 and CDR2 (germline): ENHRY, SYGVKD. Notes on the study in general: In a later analysis, TCR beta V- and J-gene trimming showed a link to a missense DCLRE1C variant. Looking again later, the authors saw that most CMV-associated TCR beta chains seemed HLA-restricted.

Vbeta (60) and Jbeta (13) primers were used in the PCR. Clones were sequenced by immunoSEQ multiplex PCR, and TCRdb holds only the in-frame ones, with some missing. The profile shows roughly 66,000 clones, roughly 79% of them singletons. This sequence originates from a man aged 45 to 65 in good health and CMV-seronegative. This sequence joins TRBV10-3 and TRBJ2-7; D unclear. The source material was PBMCs. This chain's CDR3 is CAISAVSEQYF. The CDR3 DNA sequence: TGTGCCATCAGTGCTGTCTCCGAGCAGTACTTC.